This T cell receptor (beta chain) was observed in a study of blood T cell repertoires in COVID-19 (dated by TCRdb to 2020 to 2021). About the full investigation: Collaborator samples came from the United States, Italy and Spain and covered acute and convalescent phases of COVID-19. The prospective study material was composed of cDNA or gDNA derived from T cells, B-cell-depleted T cells, or PBMCs. Samples were obtained from the ongoing ImmuneRACE study (first 160 participants) and from about 1,300 subjects provided by 6 global collaborators. The repertoires were made available in a free public database intended to serve as a resource for research on the immune response to SARS-CoV-2. The dataset comprised deeply sampled blood TCRbeta repertoires from subjects exposed to, actively infected with, or recovered from COVID-19. Where available, HLA class I and class II types were taken from metadata supplied by the sample provider and were not determined by assay-based typing. Nearly every sample came with metadata listing a de-identified subject ID, COVID-19 status, age in years and sex.

This clone appeared a few times. Its target antigen remains unknown. It has no much larger one-base neighbor in the sample; base qualities were not kept. What the research found in general, with its limitations: The quantity of clinical and demographic metadata differed by source and by participant and was supplied without curation.

Each collaborating institution followed its own protocols to collect whole blood in K2EDTA tubes. For TCRbeta analysis, collaborators shipped samples in one of three forms: frozen whole blood, isolated PBMCs, or DNA extracted from either of those sample types. The immunoSEQ Assay, a bias-controlled multiplex PCR, was used to amplify TCRbeta CDR3 regions from genomic DNA. The paper's processing steps were these. Nucleated cell counts per sample were estimated from amplification of reference gene primers within the assay. To quantify the absolute abundance of each unique TCRbeta CDR3 rearrangement, sequence reads were collapsed and filtered. For each sample, productive Simpson clonality was calculated by taking the square root of Simpson's diversity index across productive rearrangements. The immuneACCESS repertoire file appears here via TCRdb, limited to in-frame rearrangements. These files lack a portion of the clones; in checked studies, under half of the deficit traces to unresolved V genes, and the cause of the others is not known. The V and J calls and clone size come from that table; D and trimming were worked out from the DNA. A total of 250,000 to 300,000 clones appear in this sample, about 86% of them only once. The top ten clones comprise 1.5% to 2% of the sample.

The clonotype comes from a man between 25 and 39 years old with active or convalescent COVID-19. Sequencing was carried out using peripheral blood.

The nucleotide sequence is given as TGTGCCAGCTCACCCTCCGGGACAGGGGTCACTGAAGCTTTCTTT. Its coded protein is CASSPSGTGVTEAFF. The sequence links TRBV18 to TRBJ1-1, with 10 junctional bases fitting TRBD1. Germline trimming amounts to 3 bases on V and 4 bases on J, with 5 as the count of junction bases outside the gene matches. The cysteine opens and the phenylalanine closes a CDR3 of 15 amino acids. Only the CDR3 portion is preserved as DNA: 45 bases, with reading frame beginning at the first base. CDR1 KGHSH and CDR2 LQKENI are derived from the germline V gene. When the CDR3 is completed using the reference TRBV18 and TRBJ1-1 genes on either side, the full variable domain is NAGVMQNPRHLVRRRGQEARLRCSPMKGHSHVYWYRQLPEEGLKFMVYLQKENIIDESGMPKERFSAEFPKEGPSILRIQQVVRGDSAAYFCASSPSGTGVTEAFFGQGTRLTVV.